One TCR beta chain is described in this entry. This clonotype was counted at least ten times. The antigen it binds to is not known. No base quality information exists; no much larger clone differs at one position. This record belongs to a study of human T cells and chemical hapten exposure (dated by TCRdb to 2020 to 2022). Background for the entire study: For sensitization, 2% DPC in acetone was applied to an approximately 2 cm by approximately 2 cm area of upper inner arm skin. For TCR sequencing, blood came from about 29 alopecia patients at anywhere from one to four time points (pre-sensitization, 2, 6 and 24 weeks). Blood samples were taken from patients before sensitization (week 0) and then at 2, 6 and about 24 weeks after DPC sensitization. Alopecia areata with under or over 50% scalp involvement, alopecia totalis and alopecia universalis were represented in the patient cohort, which was mostly female. Peripheral blood TCR repertoire changes were tracked in vivo in alopecia patients during primary and secondary sensitization to the hapten diphenylcyclopropenone (DPC). Patch tests used Finn chambers with 0.01% DPC on the upper back, scored after 6 days by International Contact Dermatitis Research Group standards. The libraries were sequenced as a pool, and the TCR yield per sample differed mostly because of small variations in library volumes within the pool. Throughout the approximately 25-week study period, patients were also given weekly therapeutic DPC doses on the scalp. Here is what the overall study found, with its caveats: Repeated subsampling changed both the strength of the expansion versus patch-test correlation and the threshold at which the correlation became significant. Because every patient had alopecia, a presumed autoimmune disease, the patients' immune response might differ from that of healthy individuals. A positive correlation was found between the number of PT1 expanded TCRs and patch test score, with significance reached at thresholds 8, 16 and 32 but not 4. Expanded TCRs formed significantly more large CDR3 similarity clusters than pre-sensitization or healthy control sets, consistent with antigen-driven responses. The number of TCRs above 1 in 1000 frequency did not change with DPC sensitization; there was no evidence of global repertoire structure alterations.

Library preparation used RACE. TCRdb records NextSeq 500 as the sequencer. During library preparation, unique molecular identifiers were attached to individual cDNA molecules so that TCRs could be counted quantitatively and reproducibly. For every blood RNA sample, sequencing covered both the TCR alpha and TCR beta chains. The original methods were these. Samples had a median of about 96,000 TCRs, with a range from about 23,224 to 690,600. V, J and CDR3 annotation of the TCR reads was carried out using the Decombinator software suite. For the PS versus PT1 abundance plots, all samples were subsampled to the same number of TCRs (28,000). Expanded TCRs were defined as absent before sensitization and observed at least eight times at the 2-week time point. TCRdb handled the public reads itself, with Q25 trimming in fastp and clone calling in MiXCR, and kept productive beta chains. Identical CDR3 proteins give one entry, which carries the most common genes and DNA. What appears here as the V and J calls and clone size reflects TCRdb's work, not the paper's. The sample table holds roughly 88,000 distinct CDR3 sequences, of which 8% to 10% were seen once. The ten largest clones add up to roughly 3.5% of the sample.

The time point label here, explained by the study, means: pre-sensitization, week 0. According to the study, the label for this sample's treatment or condition signals: therapeutic diphenylcyclopropenone sensitization with weekly scalp DPC. Blood at each patch-test visit was drawn before the patch test was applied. Patients were eligible if aged 18 to 70, diagnosed with alopecia and judged suitable for DPC therapy, and pregnant patients were excluded. Total RNA was isolated from unfractionated whole blood collected in Tempus Blood RNA tubes. Here the sequenced sample was whole blood, taken in connection with sensitization to the hapten diphenylcyclopropenone (DPC). The TCR comes from a middle-aged woman with alopecia areata. Some clones in this sample may be carry-over from other donors' samples.

In nucleotide form, the sequence is TGCAGCGGCCTACAGGAATACACTGAAGCTTTCTTT. It is translated as CSGLQEYTEAFF. The receptor chain draws on TRBV29-1 and TRBJ1-1; a weak D assignment points to TRBD1 (5 bases agree). Between the V and J ends, shortened by 7 bases and 3 bases respectively, the junction contains 12 bases. Taken from cysteine to phenylalanine, the CDR3 has 12 residues. The kept DNA is CDR3 alone, 36 bases in frame from the first base. Reading the germline V gene gives CDR1 SQVTM and CDR2 ANQGSEA.